These 27 T cell receptor beta chains were all obtained from the same sample, sequenced in a study of T cell responses to AZD1222 COVID-19 vaccine. Method: immunoSEQ multiplex PCR; TCRdb's copy keeps in-frame clones and lacks some. Of over 110,000 clones detected, roughly 92% appear once; the ten largest clones hold 9.3%. The source material was peripheral blood, sampled 28 days after the second AZD1222 dose. The receptor source for this set is an adult who received the AZD1222 COVID-19 vaccine.

The rearrangement links TRBV7-9 to TRBJ2-5; no clear D. V was cut by 3 bases and J by 5 bases, with 10 bases left in between. CDR3 length: 13 amino acids. Germline lookup yields CDR1 SEHNR and CDR2 FQNEAQ (reference sequence). The CDR3 region has the DNA TGTGCCAGCAGCTTCGTTTCAACGGAGACCCAGTACTTC. Protein sequence: CASSFVSTETQYF. The full variable domain, completed using reference TRBV7-9 and TRBJ2-5, is DTGVSQNPRHKITKRGQNVTFRCDPISEHNRLYWYRQTLGQGPEFLTYFQNEAQLEKSRLLSDRFSAERPKGSFSTLEIQRTEQGDSAMYLCASSFVSTETQYFGPGTRLLVL.

The rearrangement uses TRBV19 and TRBJ1-4, with D hard to call. Trimming pared 10 bases from V and 8 bases from J, leaving 11 bases between. The CDR3 spans 11 residues. CDR1 and CDR2 from the germline V gene are LNHDA and SQIVND (reference sequence). The CDR3 region is CATSQWEKLFF. CDR3 nucleotides: TGTGCCACCTCCCAGTGGGAAAAACTGTTTTTT.

In this sample, this clone turned up once. The J gene is TRBJ1-1, the V gene TRBV12-3 or TRBV12-4; D gene ambiguous. This CDR3 is built from 12 residues. Trimming took off 5 bases at V and 5 bases at J, with 9 bases between the two ends. The CDR3 sequence is CASSQLGTEAFF. The CDR3 nucleotides are TGTGCCAGCAGTCAGTTGGGGACTGAAGCTTTCTTT.

The V gene is TRBV7-7, the J gene TRBJ2-7; a weak D match, TRBD1 (6 bases). Germline CDR1 reads SSHAT; CDR2 reads FNYEAQ (reference sequence). CDR3 length equals 13 residues. CDR3 amino acids: CASSLGRGTEQYV. For the CDR3, the DNA is TGTGCTAGCAGCCTGGGAAGGGGGACCGAGCAGTACGTC.

This CDR3 is CASSLEGSVRQETQYF. As DNA, the CDR3 is TGTGCCAGCAGCTTAGAGGGGTCGGTAAGACAAGAGACCCAGTACTTC. The chain has TRBV7-2 and TRBJ2-5; the D gene is possibly TRBD1 (5 bases). Germline CDR1 reads SGHTA; CDR2 reads FQGNSA. The CDR3 is 16 residues long. The V end lost 1 base, the J end lost 2 bases, and 14 bases lay between the germline ends.

This clone was seen just once. The V call is TRBV5-5, the J call TRBJ1-1, with D hard to call. V lost 2 bases, J lost 5 bases, and 22 bases lay in between. In germline, CDR1 is SGHKS, CDR2 YYEKEE (reference sequence). The CDR3 length is 17 residues. The CDR3 sequence is CASSFRRPFQVRTEAFF. The CDR3 nucleotides are TGTGCCAGCAGCTTTCGTCGACCCTTTCAGGTTAGGACTGAAGCTTTCTTT.

The chain is built from TRBV3-1 (or the pseudogene TRBV3-2) and TRBJ2-1; D is unresolved. Per the germline V gene, CDR1 is LGHDT and CDR2 is YNNKEL (reference sequence). The CDR3 runs to 14 residues. The germline V and J ends were trimmed by 0 bases and 4 bases, with 7 bases remaining between them. In DNA form, the CDR3 reads TGTGCCAGCAGCCAAGAACCAGATTACAATGAGCAGTTCTTC. Encoded protein: CASSQEPDYNEQFF.

The rearrangement joins TRBV6-6 to TRBJ1-3; D uncertain. The CDR3 is made up of 13 amino acids. Germline values: CDR1 MNHNY, CDR2 SVGAGI (reference sequence). V dropped 10 bases and J dropped 3 bases, with 13 bases sitting between them. CDR3 sequence reads: CAISETVGNTIYF. CDR3 in DNA: TGTGCCATTTCCGAAACTGTTGGAAACACCATATATTTT.

The rearrangement links TRBV28 to TRBJ1-2; TRBD1 matches 10 bases. The V segment lost 8 bases and the J segment 4 bases; nucleotides outside the gene matches: 13. CDR1 is MDHEN and CDR2 is SYDVKM in the germline V gene. There are 16 residues in the CDR3. CDR3 sequence: CASAPGQGFSPYGYTF. The CDR3 nucleotides are TGTGCCAGCGCGCCGGGACAGGGGTTTTCCCCCTATGGCTACACCTTC.

The V gene is TRBV11-2, the J gene TRBJ1-6; no clear D. Deletions cut 5 bases from V and 9 bases from J, with 20 bases between. The CDR3 covers 16 residues. Germline V gene sequence: CDR1 SGHAT, CDR2 FQNNGV. This chain's CDR3 is CASSPSTSWLSSPLHF. CDR3 nucleotide sequence: TGTGCCAGCAGCCCGAGCACTTCGTGGCTAAGTTCACCCCTCCACTTT.

This chain joins TRBV18 and TRBJ1-4; D gene uncertain. Trimming removed 3 bases at V and 1 base at J, with 6 bases between. The CDR3 loop spans 14 amino acids. The germline gives CDR1 KGHSH, CDR2 LQKENI. The CDR3 is CASSPLQTNEKLFF. The CDR3 DNA reads TGTGCCAGCTCACCTTTACAAACTAATGAAAAACTGTTTTTT.

This clone came up once. The V and J genes are TRBV5-6 and TRBJ1-4; D is ambiguous. Deletions cut 1 base from V and 9 bases from J, with 10 bases between. The V gene's germline CDR1 is SGHDT and CDR2 YYEEEE. CDR3 length: 13 amino acids. The CDR3 region is CASSLSGDKKLFF. The CDR3, as DNA: TGTGCCAGCAGCTTGTCCGGCGACAAAAAACTGTTTTTT.

The table lists this clone with a count of one. This sequence joins TRBV5-1 and TRBJ1-3; D is unresolved. CDR3 length equals 19 residues. Trimming removed 3 bases at V and 3 bases at J, with 25 bases between. Germline V lookup: CDR1 SGHRS, CDR2 YFSETQ. The CDR3 loop is CASSWAPGVRAGGGNTIYF. The CDR3 bases are TGCGCCAGCAGCTGGGCCCCCGGGGTCCGGGCTGGAGGTGGAAACACCATATATTTT.

The CDR3 coding sequence is TGTGCCATCAGGGGGGGCCTCACCGGGGAGCTGTTTTTT. This sequence encodes CAIRGGLTGELFF. V is TRBV10-3 and J is TRBJ2-2; D may match TRBD1 or TRBD2 (6 bases each). Germline CDR1 and CDR2: ENHRY and SYGVKD. This CDR3 has 13 residues. Trimming removed 6 bases at V and 4 bases at J, with 9 bases between.

This clone appeared a single time. This sequence joins TRBV19 and TRBJ2-1; maybe TRBD2 (5 bases). The V end was cut by 5 bases, the J end by 1 base, with 18 bases between. This CDR3 region has 17 residues. Germline CDR1 and CDR2: LNHDA and SQIVND (reference sequence). CDR3 sequence: CASSPRLAGSSYNEQFF. The CDR3 nucleotides are TGTGCCAGTAGTCCACGCTTGGCGGGCTCGTCCTACAATGAGCAGTTCTTC.

This chain links TRBV12-3 or TRBV12-4 with TRBJ1-5; tentative D call: TRBD1 (6 bases). Trimming pared 3 bases from V and 15 bases from J, leaving 15 bases between. The CDR3 has 12 amino acids. CDR3 DNA sequence: TGTGCCAGCAGTTTGGGGGGCTTGGGACCGCATTTT. This gives the protein CASSLGGLGPHF.

The CDR3 DNA reads as TGCAGCGTCACAGGGATGAACACTGAAGCTTTCTTT. This codes for CSVTGMNTEAFF. The chain links TRBV29-1 to TRBJ1-1, with D perhaps matching TRBD1 (6 bases). CDR1 SQVTM and CDR2 ANQGSEA come from the germline V gene. The CDR3 has 12 residues. Trimming pared 6 bases from V and 0 bases from J, leaving 8 bases between. The whole variable domain, filled in from reference TRBV29-1 and TRBJ1-1, reads SAVISQKPSRDICQRGTSLTIQCQVDSQVTMMFWYRQQPGQSLTLIATANQGSEATYESGFVIDKFPISRPNLTFSTLTVSNMSPEDSSIYLCSVTGMNTEAFFGQGTRLTVV.

The genes are TRBV5-1 and TRBJ2-2, with no clear D. CDR1 and CDR2 from the germline V gene are SGHRS and YFSETQ. Trimming took off 4 bases at V and 6 bases at J, with 13 bases between the two ends. The CDR3 length is 14 residues. For the CDR3, the DNA is TGCGCCAGCAGCGATGGGCAGGCGGCCGGGGAGCTGTTTTTT. It translates to CASSDGQAAGELFF. Supplemented by reference TRBV5-1 and TRBJ2-2, the full variable domain reads KAGVTQTPRYLIKTRGQQVTLSCSPISGHRSVSWYQQTPGQGLQFLFEYFSETQRNKGNFPGRFSGRQFSNSRSEMNVSTLELGDSALYLCASSDGQAAGELFFGEGSRLTVL.

The chain employs TRBV28 and TRBJ2-4; D gene uncertain. Germline CDR1 and CDR2: MDHEN and SYDVKM. V gave up 8 bases and J gave up 1 base, with 21 bases separating them. The CDR3 runs 17 residues. The CDR3 protein is CASSSTPLRLAKNIQYF. CDR3 DNA: TGTGCCAGCTCCTCAACCCCCTTGAGGTTGGCCAAAAACATTCAGTACTTC.

The J gene is TRBJ1-5, the V gene TRBV27; D remains ambiguous. V lost 6 bases to trimming and J lost 3 bases, with 9 bases between them. The germline V gene encodes CDR1 MNHEY and CDR2 SMNVEV (reference sequence). This CDR3 spans 13 amino acids. DNA of the CDR3: TGTGCCAGCAGCTTCCGATTCAATCAGCCCCAGCATTTT. Protein sequence: CASSFRFNQPQHF.

This chain connects TRBV4-1 to TRBJ2-7; 8 bases match TRBD2. Germline trimming cut 0 bases from V and 2 bases from J; bases unmatched to any gene: 6. This CDR3 comprises 16 residues. Germline V lookup: CDR1 MGHRA, CDR2 YSYEKL. CDR3 nucleotides: TGCGCCAGCAGCCAAGAGTGGGACGGGAGGGCCTACGAGCAGTACTTC. Its protein is CASSQEWDGRAYEQYF.

This clone was detected only a few times. The rearrangement uses TRBV5-5 and TRBJ1-1; D is unclear. The CDR3 spans 15 residues. Trimming shortened V by 4 bases and J by 0 bases, and 13 bases separated the two germline ends. The germline V gene has CDR1 SGHKS and CDR2 YYEKEE (reference sequence). The CDR3 region is CASSRGQTMNTEAFF. The CDR3 nucleotides are TGTGCCAGCAGCCGTGGGCAGACCATGAACACTGAAGCTTTCTTT.

This clone was seen only a few times. CDR3 protein: CASSIGAMGNYGYTF. CDR3 DNA: TGTGCCAGCAGTATCGGCGCCATGGGAAACTATGGCTACACCTTC. The chain uses TRBV6-5 and TRBJ1-2; D gene unclear. V was pared by 5 bases and J by 2 bases, with 15 bases between. CDR1 and CDR2 (germline): MNHEY, SVGAGI. CDR3 size: 15 residues.

V usage is TRBV15 and J usage is TRBJ2-5, with no clear D. V lost 3 bases to trimming and J lost 4 bases, with 3 bases between them. Germline V lookup: CDR1 LNHNV, CDR2 YYDKDF (reference sequence). This CDR3 has 11 amino acids. The CDR3 loop reads CATSSRETQYF. In DNA, the CDR3 is TGTGCCACCAGCAGCCGAGAGACCCAGTACTTC.

This clone was seen a single time. The genes are TRBV4-3 and TRBJ1-1, with D possibly being TRBD1 (5 bases). The CDR3 has 15 residues. From germline, CDR1 is LGHNA and CDR2 YSLEER. V lost 0 bases to trimming and J lost 3 bases, with 11 bases between them. The CDR3 is CASSQDAGGDTEAFF. CDR3 sequence (DNA): TGCGCCAGCAGCCAAGATGCCGGGGGGGACACTGAAGCTTTCTTT.

The chain has TRBV19 and TRBJ2-5; 9 bases match TRBD1. V lost 3 bases to trimming and J lost 0 bases; unmatched junction nucleotides: 2. This CDR3 has 15 residues. Germline lookup yields CDR1 LNHDA and CDR2 SQIVND (reference sequence). CDR3 coding DNA: TGTGCCAGTAGTATTGGGACAGGGAACCAAGAGACCCAGTACTTC. Amino acid sequence: CASSIGTGNQETQYF.

V is TRBV5-6 and J is TRBJ1-1; TRBD1 matches 8 bases. V trimming: 3 bases; J trimming: 4 bases; junction bases outside the gene matches: 8. This CDR3 region has 15 residues. Germline lookup yields CDR1 SGHDT and CDR2 YYEEEE. The CDR3 protein is CASSSAGGGSTEAFF. CDR3 sequence (DNA): TGTGCCAGCAGCTCGGCAGGGGGCGGGAGCACTGAAGCTTTCTTT.